This T cell receptor beta chain was identified during a study of siplizumab effects on memory and regulatory T cells (dated by TCRdb to about 2019). About the full investigation: The study looked at the effect of siplizumab, an anti-CD2 antibody, on alloreactive T-cell subsets in allogeneic mixed lymphocyte reactions made from human PBMCs.

On the study overall, not on this receptor specifically: Greater diversity appeared to be present in unstimulated naive T cells than in memory T cells, and a substantial contribution to the alloresponse seemed to be made by naive cells. In reactions with siplizumab, an average of roughly 69% of mappable alloreactive CD4+ clones were Treg-derived, compared with 25% to 30% in control reactions. Siplizumab significantly lowered the cumulative frequency of alloreactive sequences that could be traced to unstimulated CD4+ memory T cells. For roughly 80-96% of proliferating CD4+ or CD8+ clones, no naive or memory phenotype could be assigned. Sequences below about 10^-5 frequency were poorly captured, so only a minor fraction of alloreactive clones could be mapped to unstimulated subsets. Whether proliferating Tregs from siplizumab cultures were suppressive was not functionally confirmed.

Sorted unstimulated T cells and proliferating T cells recovered from mixed lymphocyte reactions underwent TCRbeta CDR3 sequencing. Fresh whole blood from approximately 11 HLA-typed healthy donors served as the source for isolating PBMCs. To map where alloreactive clones came from, CD4+ regulatory T cells in the unstimulated state were FACS-sorted. Per the germline V gene, MNHEY is the CDR1 and SVGAGI is the CDR2. The CDR3 holds 15 amino acids from the cysteine to the phenylalanine. Just the 45-base CDR3 DNA is kept, in frame starting at base 1. In the case of this clone: It lacks a known antigen. The junction does not match germline at one end; this may be a read error.

The method behind the library was the immunoSEQ multiplex PCR assay. Around 10^5 TCR templates per sample were assayed by the deep sequencing platform. Genomic DNA extracted from sorted T cells was used for TCRbeta CDR3 sequencing. Regarding the original processing steps: The R programming language was used for clonal analysis of the TCRbeta CDR3 data. Alloreactive CD4+ and CD8+ clones were identified by comparing unstimulated samples to CFSE-low samples taken after the reaction. By matching sequences to the repertoires of sorted unstimulated Treg and non-Treg cells, each alloreactive CD4+ clone was assigned a regulatory or non-regulatory origin. Held by TCRdb, this immuneACCESS table contains in-frame sequences only and omits some clones. Under half of the omission traces to an unresolved V gene where checked; the cause of the rest is unknown. The DNA gave D and trimming, while V, J and clone size come from that table. For this sample the table gives about 82,000 clones, of which approximately 90% were detected only once. The ten largest clones capture roughly 1.5% of the sample.

The TCR comes from a human donor in good health. The chain is made from TRBV6-5 and TRBJ2-7; perhaps TRBD1 is the D gene, with 5 bases matching. Material for sequencing was Tregs sorted from blood. CDR3 reads: CASSYSQGRPYEQYF. The sequenced DNA is TGTGCCAGCAGCTACTCGCAGGGCCGCCCCTACGAGCAGTACTTC.